This T cell receptor (beta chain) is from a study of blood T cell repertoires in COVID-19. For the study at large: The cDNA or gDNA used as material had been derived from T cells, B-cell-depleted T cells, or PBMCs.

All enrollees were roughly 18 to 89 years old and from fewer than 30 US areas. Trimming took 2 bases from V and 0 from J; bases not matched to a gene: 8. The germline gives CDR1 MDHEN, CDR2 SYDVKM. CDR3 length equals 19 residues. This clone occurred once. The repertoire was sequenced with immunoSEQ multiplex PCR; TCRdb's copy has only in-frame clones and lacks some. The data contain about 310,000 clones, about nine tenths of them singletons. The source of this sequence is a woman aged 35 to 49 who had recovered from COVID-19. The chain uses TRBV28 and TRBJ1-5; 12 bases map to TRBD1. Specimen: PBMCs or T cells enriched from blood (not recorded which). CDR3 nucleotides: TGTGCCAGCAGTTTAACCGGGACAGGGGGCCTGTATAGCAATCAGCCCCAGCATTTT. This encodes CASSLTGTGGLYSNQPQHF.